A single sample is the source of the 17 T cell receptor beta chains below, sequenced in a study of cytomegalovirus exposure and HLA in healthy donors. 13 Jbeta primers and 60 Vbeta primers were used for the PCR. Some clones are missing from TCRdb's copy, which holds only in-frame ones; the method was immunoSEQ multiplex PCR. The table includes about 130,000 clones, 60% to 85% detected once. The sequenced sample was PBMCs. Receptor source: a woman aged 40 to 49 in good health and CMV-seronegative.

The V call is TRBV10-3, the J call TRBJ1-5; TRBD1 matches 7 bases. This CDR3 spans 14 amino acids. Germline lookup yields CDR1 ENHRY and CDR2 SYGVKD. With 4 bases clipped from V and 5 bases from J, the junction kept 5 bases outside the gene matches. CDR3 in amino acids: CAISGQGGDQPQHF. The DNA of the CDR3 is TGTGCCATCAGTGGACAGGGAGGCGATCAGCCCCAGCATTTT.

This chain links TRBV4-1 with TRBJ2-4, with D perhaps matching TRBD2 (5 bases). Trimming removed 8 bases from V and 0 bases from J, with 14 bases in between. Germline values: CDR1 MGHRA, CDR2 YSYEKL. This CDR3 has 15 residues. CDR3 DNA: TGCGCCAGCTCTATTGGGGAGCTAGCCAAAAACATTCAGTACTTC. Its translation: CASSIGELAKNIQYF.

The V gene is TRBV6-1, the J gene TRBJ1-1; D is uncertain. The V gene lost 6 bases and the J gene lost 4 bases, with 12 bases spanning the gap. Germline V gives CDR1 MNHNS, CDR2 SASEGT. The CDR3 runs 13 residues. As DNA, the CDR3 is TGTGCCAGCAGAGTTAGGGAGGGCACTGAAGCTTTCTTT. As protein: CASRVREGTEAFF.

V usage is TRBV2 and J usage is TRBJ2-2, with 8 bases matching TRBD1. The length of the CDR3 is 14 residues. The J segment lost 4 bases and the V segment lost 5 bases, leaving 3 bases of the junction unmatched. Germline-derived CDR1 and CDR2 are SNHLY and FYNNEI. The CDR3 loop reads CASSKTGGTGELFF. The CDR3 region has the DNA TGTGCCAGCAGTAAAACAGGGGGCACCGGGGAGCTGTTTTTT.

The CDR3 region has the DNA TGTGCCAGCAGACCCGGGACACTCTCCTACGAGCAGTACTTC. Its protein product is CASRPGTLSYEQYF. V is TRBV6-5 and J is TRBJ2-7; TRBD1 might be the D (6 bases). Trimming removed 6 bases at V and 0 bases at J, with 12 bases between. Germline CDR1 MNHEY, CDR2 SVGAGI. The CDR3 is made up of 14 amino acids.

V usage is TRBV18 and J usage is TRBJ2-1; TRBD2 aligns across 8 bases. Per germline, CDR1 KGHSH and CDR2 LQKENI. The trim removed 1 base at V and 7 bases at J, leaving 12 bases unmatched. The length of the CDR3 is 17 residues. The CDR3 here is CASSPRAGGIRGNEQFF. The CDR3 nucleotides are TGTGCCAGCTCACCACGGGCGGGGGGAATAAGAGGTAATGAGCAGTTCTTC.

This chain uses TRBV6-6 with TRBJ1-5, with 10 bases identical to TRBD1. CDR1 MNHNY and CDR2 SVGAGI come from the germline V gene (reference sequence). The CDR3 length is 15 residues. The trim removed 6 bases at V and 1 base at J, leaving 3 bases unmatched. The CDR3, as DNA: TGTGCCAGCAGGCGACAGGGGGCGAGCAATCAGCCCCAGCATTTT. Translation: CASRRQGASNQPQHF.

The CDR3 sequence: CASSQDSGGREKNIQYF. For the CDR3, the DNA is TGCGCCAGCAGCCAAGATTCGGGAGGGCGGGAAAAAAACATTCAGTACTTC. The genes are TRBV4-1 and TRBJ2-4; TRBD2 matches at 8 bases. The CDR3 has 17 amino acids. V shed 0 bases, J shed 4 bases, and the junction held 8 bases outside the gene matches. Germline assignment: CDR1 MGHRA and CDR2 YSYEKL.

CDR3 in amino acids: CASSLLRVNEQYF. DNA for the CDR3: TGTGCCAGCAGCTTGCTCAGGGTCAACGAGCAGTACTTC. The gene calls are TRBV5-8 and TRBJ2-7; a possible D gene is TRBD1 (5 bases). This CDR3 is built from 13 residues. V gave up 1 base and J gave up 5 bases, with 10 bases separating them. Germline V gives CDR1 SGHTS, CDR2 YDEGEE.

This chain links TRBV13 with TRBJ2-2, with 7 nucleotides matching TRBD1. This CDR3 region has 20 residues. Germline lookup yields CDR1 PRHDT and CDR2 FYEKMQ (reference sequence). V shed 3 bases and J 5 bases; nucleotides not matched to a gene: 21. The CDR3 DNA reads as TGTGCCAGCAGCTTCCTTCCTTGGGGTCAGGGGGAGAGATGGACCGGGGAGCTGTTTTTT. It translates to CASSFLPWGQGERWTGELFF.

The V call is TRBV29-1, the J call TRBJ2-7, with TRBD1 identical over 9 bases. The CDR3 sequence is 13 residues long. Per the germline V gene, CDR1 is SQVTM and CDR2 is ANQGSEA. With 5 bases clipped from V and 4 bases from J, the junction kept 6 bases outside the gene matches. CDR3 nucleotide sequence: TGCAGCGTTTGGGGACAGGGCAGGTACGAGCAGTACTTC. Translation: CSVWGQGRYEQYF.

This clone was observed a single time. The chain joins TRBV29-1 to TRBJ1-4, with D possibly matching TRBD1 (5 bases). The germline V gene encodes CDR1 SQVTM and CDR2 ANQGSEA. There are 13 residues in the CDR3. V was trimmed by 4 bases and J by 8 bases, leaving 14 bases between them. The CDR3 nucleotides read TGCAGCGTTGCTGGCTGGGGCAGAGAAAAACTGTTTTTT. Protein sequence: CSVAGWGREKLFF.

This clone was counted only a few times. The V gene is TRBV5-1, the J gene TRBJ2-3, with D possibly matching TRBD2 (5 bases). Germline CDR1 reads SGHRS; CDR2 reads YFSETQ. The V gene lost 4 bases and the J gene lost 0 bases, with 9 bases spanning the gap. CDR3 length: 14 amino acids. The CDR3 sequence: CASSPGVSTDTQYF. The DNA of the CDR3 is TGCGCCAGCAGCCCCGGGGTCAGCACAGATACGCAGTATTTT. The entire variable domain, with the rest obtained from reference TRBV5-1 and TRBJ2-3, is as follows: KAGVTQTPRYLIKTRGQQVTLSCSPISGHRSVSWYQQTPGQGLQFLFEYFSETQRNKGNFPGRFSGRQFSNSRSEMNVSTLELGDSALYLCASSPGVSTDTQYFGPGTRLTVL.

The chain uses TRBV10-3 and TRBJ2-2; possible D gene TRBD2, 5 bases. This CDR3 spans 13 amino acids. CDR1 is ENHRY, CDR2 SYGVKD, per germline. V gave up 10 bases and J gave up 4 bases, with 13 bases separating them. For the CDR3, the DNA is TGTGCCACCTCGGGGTTCGGCACCGGGGAGCTGTTTTTT. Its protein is CATSGFGTGELFF.

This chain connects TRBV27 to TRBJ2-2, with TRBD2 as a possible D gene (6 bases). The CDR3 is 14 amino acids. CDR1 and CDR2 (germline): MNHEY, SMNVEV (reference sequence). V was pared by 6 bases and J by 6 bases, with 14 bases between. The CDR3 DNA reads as TGTGCCAGCAGCGGAGGGACTGCCCCCGGGGAGCTGTTTTTT. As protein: CASSGGTAPGELFF.

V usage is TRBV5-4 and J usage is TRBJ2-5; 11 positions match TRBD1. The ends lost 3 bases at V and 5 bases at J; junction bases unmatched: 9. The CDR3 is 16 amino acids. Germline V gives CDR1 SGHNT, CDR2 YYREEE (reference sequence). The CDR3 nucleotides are TGTGCCAGCAGCTCCAAGGACAGGGGGCTAGGTGAGACCCAGTACTTC. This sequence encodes CASSSKDRGLGETQYF.

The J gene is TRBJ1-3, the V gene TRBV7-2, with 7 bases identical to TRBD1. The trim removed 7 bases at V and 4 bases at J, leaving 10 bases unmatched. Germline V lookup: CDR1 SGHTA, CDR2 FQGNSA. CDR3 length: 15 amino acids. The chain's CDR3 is CASNPKGGAGNTIYF. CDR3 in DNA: TGTGCCAGCAACCCGAAAGGGGGCGCGGGAAACACCATATATTTT.